The rows below give T cell receptor beta chains drawn from one sample of a study of beta chain features in type 1 diabetes. Assay used: immunoSEQ multiplex PCR; TCRdb lists only in-frame clones, some missing. This table holds hundreds of thousands of clones, around 12% found once. Sequencing was performed on naive CD4+ T cells from blood. The receptors stem from a man between 18 and 29 years old in good health. CDR3s include the opening cysteine and the closing phenylalanine or tryptophan. D genes are given only for firm matches. The size entry is marked missing in some rows and otherwise reads once, few, many or a size class.

J gene: TRBJ1-2; V gene: TRBV30; D gene: TRBD1; clone size: few; CDR3 DNA: TGTGCCTACCAGGGGGGACGAAATGGCTACACCTTC; CDR3 protein: CAYQGGRNGYTF
J gene: TRBJ1-2; V gene: TRBV5-1; D gene: TRBD1; clone size: .; CDR3 DNA: TGCGCCAGCAGCTTGGCCCCCGGCAGGGGGAACTATGGCTACACCTTC; CDR3 protein: CASSLAPGRGNYGYTF
J gene: TRBJ2-2; V gene: TRBV30; D gene: TRBD2; clone size: few; CDR3 DNA: TGTGCCTGGGAAAAGCGGGGGGCTCCTACTACCGGGGAGCTGTTTTTT; CDR3 protein: CAWEKRGAPTTGELFF
J gene: TRBJ1-2; V gene: TRBV30; D gene: TRBD1; clone size: .; CDR3 DNA: TGTGCCTGGAGTGTACGGGGGACAGAGTATGGCTACACCTTC; CDR3 protein: CAWSVRGTEYGYTF
J gene: TRBJ2-4; V gene: TRBV11-1; D gene: TRBD2; clone size: few; CDR3 DNA: TGTGCCAGCAGCCCTGGGAGAGCCGGGGGGTTTAAGAACATTCAGTACTTC; CDR3 protein: CASSPGRAGGFKNIQYF
J gene: TRBJ1-4; V gene: TRBV30; D gene: .; clone size: few; CDR3 DNA: TGTGCCTGGAGTGTACTGGGAGCAGGGGAAGAAAAACTGTTTTTT; CDR3 protein: CAWSVLGAGEEKLFF
J gene: TRBJ1-2; V gene: TRBV19; D gene: TRBD1; clone size: few; CDR3 DNA: TGTGCCAGTAGTTGGGACAGCAGTATCAACTATGGCTACACCTTC; CDR3 protein: CASSWDSSINYGYTF
J gene: TRBJ2-1; V gene: TRBV7-9; D gene: .; clone size: .; CDR3 DNA: TGTGCCAGCAGCTTAGTGGAGGGCTGGGGCTTTAATGAGCAGTTCTTC; CDR3 protein: CASSLVEGWGFNEQFF
J gene: TRBJ1-2; V gene: TRBV2; D gene: TRBD1; clone size: .; CDR3 DNA: TGTGCCAGCGGGGACAGGGGTTACACCTTC; CDR3 protein: CASGDRGYTF
J gene: TRBJ1-2; V gene: TRBV10-2; D gene: .; clone size: .; CDR3 DNA: TGCGCCAGCACTGGGACCGGGAGAGGCTACACCTTC; CDR3 protein: CASTGTGRGYTF
J gene: TRBJ1-4; V gene: TRBV5-6; D gene: .; clone size: few; CDR3 DNA: TGTGCCAGCAGCTTTGACAGTCCGAATGAAAAACTGTTTTTT; CDR3 protein: CASSFDSPNEKLFF
J gene: TRBJ1-1; V gene: TRBV7-2; D gene: .; clone size: .; CDR3 DNA: TGTGCCAGCAGCCCCCAGTCCAGGGACACTGAAGCTTTCTTT; CDR3 protein: CASSPQSRDTEAFF
J gene: TRBJ2-1; V gene: TRBV4-1; D gene: TRBD2; clone size: .; CDR3 DNA: TGCGCCAGCAGCCAAGGACCGGGACTAGCAGTCTATGAGCAGTTCTTC; CDR3 protein: CASSQGPGLAVYEQFF
J gene: TRBJ2-6; V gene: TRBV7-2; D gene: .; clone size: few; CDR3 DNA: TGTGCCAGCAGCTTAGTAGCCTCTGGGGCCAACGTCCTGACTTTC; CDR3 protein: CASSLVASGANVLTF